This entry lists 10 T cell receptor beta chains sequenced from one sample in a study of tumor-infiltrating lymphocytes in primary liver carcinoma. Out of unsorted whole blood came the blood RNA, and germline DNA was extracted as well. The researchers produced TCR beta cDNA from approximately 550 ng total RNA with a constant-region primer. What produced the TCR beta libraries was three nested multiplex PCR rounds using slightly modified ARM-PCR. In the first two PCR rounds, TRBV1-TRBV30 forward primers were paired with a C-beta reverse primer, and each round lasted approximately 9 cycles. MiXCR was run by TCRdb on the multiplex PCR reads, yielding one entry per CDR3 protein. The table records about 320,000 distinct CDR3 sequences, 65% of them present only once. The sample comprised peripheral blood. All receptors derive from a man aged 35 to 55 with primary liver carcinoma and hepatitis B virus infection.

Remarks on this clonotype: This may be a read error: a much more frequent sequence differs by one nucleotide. For the CDR3, the DNA is TGTGCCAGCAGCCAAGGATTAGGGGGCGCAAGCGGCTACACCTTC. It yields the protein CASSQGLGGASGYTF. This chain connects TRBV4-2 to TRBJ1-2, with 7 bases lining up with TRBD1. The CDR3 has 15 amino acids. Per germline, CDR1 LGHNA and CDR2 YNFKEQ. V trimming: 1 base; J trimming: 8 bases; junction bases outside the gene matches: 10.

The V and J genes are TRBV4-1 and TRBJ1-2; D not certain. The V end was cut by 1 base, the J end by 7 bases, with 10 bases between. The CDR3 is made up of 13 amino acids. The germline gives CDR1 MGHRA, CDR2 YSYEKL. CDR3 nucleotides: TGCGCCAGCAGCCAAGGTCAGGACTGTGGCTACACCTTC. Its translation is CASSQGQDCGYTF.

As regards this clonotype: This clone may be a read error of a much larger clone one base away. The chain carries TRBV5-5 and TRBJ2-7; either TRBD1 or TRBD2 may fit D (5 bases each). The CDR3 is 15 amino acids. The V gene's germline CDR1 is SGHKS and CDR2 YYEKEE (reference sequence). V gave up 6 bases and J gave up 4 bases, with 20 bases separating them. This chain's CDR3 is CASTLEFPGPYEQYF. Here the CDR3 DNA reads TGTGCCAGCACCTTAGAGTTTCCGGGGCCGTACGAGCAGTACTTC.

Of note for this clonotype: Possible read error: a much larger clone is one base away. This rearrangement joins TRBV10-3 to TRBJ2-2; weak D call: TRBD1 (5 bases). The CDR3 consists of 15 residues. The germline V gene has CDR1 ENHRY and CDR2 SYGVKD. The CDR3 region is CAISEFVSDTRELFF. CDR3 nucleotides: TGTGCCATCAGTGAGTTCGTATCGGACACCAGGGAGCTGTTTTTT.

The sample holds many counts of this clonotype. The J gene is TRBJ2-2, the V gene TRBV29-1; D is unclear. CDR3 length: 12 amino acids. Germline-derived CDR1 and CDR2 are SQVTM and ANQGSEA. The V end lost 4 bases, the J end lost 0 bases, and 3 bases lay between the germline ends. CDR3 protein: CSVGANTGELFF. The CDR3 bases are TGCAGCGTTGGTGCGAACACCGGGGAGCTGTTTTTT.

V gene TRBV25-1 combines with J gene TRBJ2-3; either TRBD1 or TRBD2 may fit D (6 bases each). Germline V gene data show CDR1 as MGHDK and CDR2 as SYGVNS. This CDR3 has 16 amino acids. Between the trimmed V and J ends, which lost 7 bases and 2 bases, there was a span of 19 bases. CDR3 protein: CASNRGGGPTTDTQYF. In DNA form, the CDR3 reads TGTGCCAGCAATAGAGGAGGGGGGCCTACCACAGATACGCAGTATTTT.

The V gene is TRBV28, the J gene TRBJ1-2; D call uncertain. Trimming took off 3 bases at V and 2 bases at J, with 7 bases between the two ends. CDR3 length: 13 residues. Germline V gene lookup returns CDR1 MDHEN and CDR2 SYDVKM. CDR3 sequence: CASSFSRNYGYTF. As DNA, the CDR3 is TGTGCCAGCAGTTTCTCCAGGAACTATGGCTACACCTTC.

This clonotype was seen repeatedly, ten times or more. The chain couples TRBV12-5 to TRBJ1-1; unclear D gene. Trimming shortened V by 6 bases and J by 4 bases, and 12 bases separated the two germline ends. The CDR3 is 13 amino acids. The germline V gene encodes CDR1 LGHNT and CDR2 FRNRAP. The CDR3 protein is CASGLLGGTEAFF. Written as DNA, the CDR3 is TGTGCTAGTGGCCTTTTGGGTGGCACTGAAGCTTTCTTT.

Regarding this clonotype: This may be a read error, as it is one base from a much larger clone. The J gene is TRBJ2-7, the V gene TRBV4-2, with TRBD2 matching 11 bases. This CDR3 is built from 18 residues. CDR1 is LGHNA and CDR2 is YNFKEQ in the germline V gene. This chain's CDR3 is CACSQAGLAAGSSYEQYF. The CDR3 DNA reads TGTGCCTGCAGCCAAGCGGGACTAGCGGCCGGAAGCTCCTACGAGCAGTACTTC.

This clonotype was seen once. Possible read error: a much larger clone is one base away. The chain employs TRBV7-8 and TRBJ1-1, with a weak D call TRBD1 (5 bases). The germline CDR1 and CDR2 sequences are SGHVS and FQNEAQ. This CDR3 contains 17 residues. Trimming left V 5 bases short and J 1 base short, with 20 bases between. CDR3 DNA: TGTGCCAGCAGCATAGAAATGGGTCAGGGTTCGAACACTGAAGCTTTCTTT. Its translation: CASSIEMGQGSNTEAFF.